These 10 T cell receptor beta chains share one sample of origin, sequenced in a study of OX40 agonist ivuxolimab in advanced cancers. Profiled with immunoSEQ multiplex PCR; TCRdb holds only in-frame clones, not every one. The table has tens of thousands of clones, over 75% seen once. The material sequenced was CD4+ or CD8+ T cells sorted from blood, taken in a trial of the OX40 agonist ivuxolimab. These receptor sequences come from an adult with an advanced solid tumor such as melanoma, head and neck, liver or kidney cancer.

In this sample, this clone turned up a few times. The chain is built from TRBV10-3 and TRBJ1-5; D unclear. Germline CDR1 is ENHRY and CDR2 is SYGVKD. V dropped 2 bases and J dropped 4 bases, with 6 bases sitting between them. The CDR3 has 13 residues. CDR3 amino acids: CAISEGRNQPQHF. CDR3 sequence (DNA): TGTGCCATCAGTGAGGGTAGAAATCAGCCCCAGCATTTT.

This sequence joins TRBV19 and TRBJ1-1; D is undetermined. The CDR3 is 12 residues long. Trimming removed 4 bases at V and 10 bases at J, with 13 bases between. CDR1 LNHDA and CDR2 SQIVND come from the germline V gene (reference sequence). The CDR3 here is CASSRDPGRAFF. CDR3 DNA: TGTGCCAGTAGTAGAGACCCTGGGAGAGCTTTCTTT.

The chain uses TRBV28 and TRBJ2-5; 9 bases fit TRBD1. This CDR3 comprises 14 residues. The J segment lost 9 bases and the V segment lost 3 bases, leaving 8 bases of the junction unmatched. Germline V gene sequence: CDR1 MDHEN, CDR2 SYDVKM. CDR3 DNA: TGTGCCAGCAGTTTGGGGACAGGGTGGACGTCCCAGTACTTC. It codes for CASSLGTGWTSQYF.

The CDR3: CASSVWRNSYNEQFF. CDR3 DNA: TGTGCCAGCAGTGTGTGGCGGAACTCCTACAATGAGCAGTTCTTC. The chain links TRBV11-2 to TRBJ2-1, with no clear D. V gave up 6 bases and J gave up 0 bases, with 12 bases separating them. Germline V CDR1 and CDR2: SGHAT, FQNNGV. The CDR3 is 15 amino acids.

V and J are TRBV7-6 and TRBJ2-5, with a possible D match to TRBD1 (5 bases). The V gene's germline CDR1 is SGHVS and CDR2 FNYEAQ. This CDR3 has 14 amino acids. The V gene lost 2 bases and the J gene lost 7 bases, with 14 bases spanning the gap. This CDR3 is CASSLSVGTGTQYF. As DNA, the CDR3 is TGTGCCAGCAGCTTATCGGTGGGCACAGGGACCCAGTACTTC.

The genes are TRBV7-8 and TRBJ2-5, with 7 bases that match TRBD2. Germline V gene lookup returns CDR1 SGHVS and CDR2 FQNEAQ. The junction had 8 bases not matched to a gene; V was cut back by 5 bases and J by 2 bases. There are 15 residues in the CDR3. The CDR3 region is CASSARAGKQETQYF. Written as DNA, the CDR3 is TGTGCCAGCAGCGCCAGAGCGGGGAAACAAGAGACCCAGTACTTC.

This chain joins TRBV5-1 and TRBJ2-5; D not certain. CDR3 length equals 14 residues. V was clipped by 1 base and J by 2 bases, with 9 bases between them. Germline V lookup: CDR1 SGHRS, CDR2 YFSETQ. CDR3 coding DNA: TGCGCCAGCAGCTTGATGGACGGGCAAGAGACCCAGTACTTC. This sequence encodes CASSLMDGQETQYF.

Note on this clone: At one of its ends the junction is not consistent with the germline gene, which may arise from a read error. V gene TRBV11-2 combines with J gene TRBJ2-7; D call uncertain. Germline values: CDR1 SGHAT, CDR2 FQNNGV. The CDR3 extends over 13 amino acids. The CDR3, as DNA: TGCGCCAGCAGCCAAGTCCCCGGCTACGAGCAGTACTTC. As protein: CASSQVPGYEQYF. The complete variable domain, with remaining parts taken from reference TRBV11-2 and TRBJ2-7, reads EAGVAQSPRYKIIEKRQSVAFWCNPISGHATLYWYQQILGQGPKLLIQFQNNGVVDDSQLPKDRFSAERLKGVDSTLKIQPAKLEDSAVYLCASSQVPGYEQYFGPGTRLTVT.

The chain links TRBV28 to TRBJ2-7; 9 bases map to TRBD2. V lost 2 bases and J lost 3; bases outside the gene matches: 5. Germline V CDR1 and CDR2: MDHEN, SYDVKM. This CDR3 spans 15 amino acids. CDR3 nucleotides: TGTGCCAGCAGTTTACGCGGGGGGGCGGTCTACGAGCAGTACTTC. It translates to CASSLRGGAVYEQYF.

The CDR3 region has the DNA TGCGCCAGCAGCCAAGATGCCGGGTTGCAGACCCAGTACTTC. It specifies CASSQDAGLQTQYF. The chain uses TRBV4-3 and TRBJ2-5, with D uncertain. The CDR3 runs to 14 residues. The germline gives CDR1 LGHNA, CDR2 YSLEER. V dropped 0 bases and J dropped 6 bases, with 11 bases sitting between them.